This T cell receptor (beta chain) was recovered during a study of identical twins. General study results and limits: The abundant beta clonotypes from cord blood had fewer insertions, and memory repertoires had none of this.

From the 5' RACE reads, TCRdb called clonotypes with MiXCR, one entry per CDR3 protein. The repertoire holds about 450,000 distinct CDR3 sequences, with approximately 17% as singletons. This clonotype was detected a few times. Its antigen remains unknown. The CDR3 has 13 amino acids. CDR1 and CDR2 (germline): SGHDT, YYEEEE. The V end lost 8 bases, the J end lost 1 base, and 11 bases lay between the germline ends. The TCR originated in a man aged 50 to 60 in good health. The specimen was naive T cells sorted from blood. The genes are TRBV5-6 and TRBJ2-3; D is unclear. CDR3 sequence (DNA): TGTGCCAGTATGGTTATCGGCACAGATACGCAGTATTTT. Translated: CASMVIGTDTQYF. Using reference TRBV5-6 and TRBJ2-3 for the parts outside the CDR3, the full variable domain is DAGVTQSPTHLIKTRGQQVTLRCSPKSGHDTVSWYQQALGQGPQFIFQYYEEEERQRGNFPDRFSGHQFPNYSSELNVNALLLGDSALYLCASMVIGTDTQYFGPGTRLTVL.